What follows describes a single T cell receptor (beta chain). Researchers ran the PCR with 60 Vbeta and 13 Jbeta primers. Sequencing was performed with immunoSEQ multiplex PCR; in TCRdb, only in-frame clones are kept and a portion is missing. The table records roughly 89,000 clones, roughly 79% of them present only once. This specimen belongs to a study of cytomegalovirus exposure and HLA in healthy donors. Germline CDR1 and CDR2: MNHEY and SMNVEV (reference sequence). V was pared by 8 bases and J by 4 bases, with 13 bases of the junction left unmatched. The CDR3 is 15 amino acids. The sequence derives from a woman aged 30 to 39 in good health and CMV-seronegative. What was sequenced was PBMCs. This chain joins TRBV27 and TRBJ1-1; TRBD1 agrees at 7 bases. The CDR3 here is CASGSLDRLSTEAFF. The CDR3 DNA reads TGTGCCAGCGGTTCACTGGACAGGTTGAGCACTGAAGCTTTCTTT.